This is a list of T cell receptor beta chains from one sample in a study of blood T cells in healthy people across ages. TCRdb re-called the 5' RACE reads with MiXCR, one entry per CDR3 protein. The sample has over 750,000 distinct CDR3 sequences; 20% to 25% are singletons. Another study also made use of these data, one on T cells of mothers and their children.

Sequencing used blood. These receptors originate from a boy aged 5-17 years in good health. CDR3s leave out the opening cysteine and the closing phenylalanine or tryptophan. Each record gives: V gene, J gene, clone size, CDR3 protein. Not every row has a clone size; where given, it reads once, few, many or a size class.

TRBV5-1	TRBJ2-7	few	ASTLSTRSSYEQY
TRBV28	TRBJ2-1	-	ASSSWINEQF
TRBV7-2	TRBJ1-1	few	ASSSGSWATEAF
TRBV27	TRBJ2-1	few	ASSPNRVNEQF
TRBV12-3/TRBV12-4	TRBJ2-1	-	ASSPLRNNEQF
TRBV10-3	TRBJ2-4	many	AISGALAKNIQY
TRBV3-1	TRBJ2-1	few	ASSQGAGGPIIDEQF
TRBV20-1	TRBJ2-5	-	SAPVRDTTQY
TRBV3-1	TRBJ2-7	few	ASSQEARYGQY
TRBV10-3	TRBJ2-7	few	AIGIDGPVQY
TRBV21-1	TRBJ1-2	few	ASSKRFYGYT
TRBV7-2	TRBJ2-2	many	ASSFGNTGELF
TRBV6-1	TRBJ1-2	few	ASNPRARGGSHYGYT
TRBV25-1	TRBJ2-5	-	ASSDQQEKTQY
TRBV9	TRBJ2-7	few	ASSGPFDGEY
TRBV29-1	-	-	SVEDPGGRREQY
TRBV7-2	TRBJ2-5	-	ASSLYRLAETQY
TRBV2	TRBJ2-3	-	ASSASGGPHTDTQY
TRBV20-1	TRBJ2-7	-	SARGQSGTRY
TRBV12-3/TRBV12-4	-	-	ASSFYQGSEQY
TRBV12-3/TRBV12-4	TRBJ2-1	-	ASTFSGTHNEQF
TRBV10-3	TRBJ2-5	-	AISEPFSGYETQY
TRBV28	TRBJ2-7	-	ASTIRGAGYEQY
TRBV12-3/TRBV12-4	TRBJ2-2	-	ASSSIDRVNTGELF
TRBV6-1	TRBJ2-1	few	ASSGHRDYNEQF
TRBV6-5	TRBJ2-7	-	ASRQGREQY
TRBV20-1	TRBJ2-1	-	SARTALAGAYNEQF
TRBV6-5	-	-	ASSISPGLAAEQY
TRBV28	-	-	ASSLSTDGDLIEQF
TRBV5-6	TRBJ2-1	-	ASSSPQGADEQF
TRBV29-1	TRBJ1-2	few	SVSTGGLEGGYT
TRBV5-1	TRBJ2-5	few	ASSTQGRGAKETQY
TRBV21-1	TRBJ1-5	-	ASGKSGH
TRBV5-1	-	few	ASIPDRGGEQF
TRBV12-3/TRBV12-4	TRBJ2-3	-	ASSKRGGGTDTQY
TRBV5-1	TRBJ2-1	-	ASSPEQGYNEQF
TRBV6-1	TRBJ1-4	-	ASTRGTKINEKLF
TRBV11-3	TRBJ1-1	few	ASSTRGGNTEAF
TRBV2	TRBJ2-1	-	ASTAMRDFSYNEQF
TRBV28	TRBJ2-4	-	ASSPPRGADAKNIQY
TRBV12-3/TRBV12-4	TRBJ2-7	-	ASSLGGGKD
TRBV28	TRBJ2-5	few	ASSPGSFEQETRY
TRBV3-1	TRBJ2-7	many	ASSQNTYEQY
TRBV7-9	TRBJ2-7	few	ASRQSGAYEQY
TRBV20-1	-	few	SARDEDRGGRNEQF